The 20 T cell receptor beta chains reported below all come from one sample, sequenced in a study of response to subunit inactivated influenza vaccine. In TCRdb, the RT-PCR reads were re-called with MiXCR into one record per CDR3 protein. The sample includes 650,000 to 800,000 distinct CDR3 sequences, 11% to 15% of them seen just once. Sequencing used PBMCs from blood, obtained 14 days before vaccination. Receptors originate from a man between 50 and 59 years old who received an inactivated influenza vaccine.

At least ten counts were recorded for this clonotype. V usage is TRBV5-1 and J usage is TRBJ2-1; D not certain. The CDR3 length is 13 residues. Germline CDR1 is SGHRS and CDR2 is YFSETQ. V lost 3 bases and J 8 bases, leaving 12 bases between the germline ends. The CDR3 coding sequence is TGCGCCAGCAGCTCGGAAGTGATCCATGAGCAGTTCTTC. It is translated as CASSSEVIHEQFF.

In this sample, this clonotype turned up a few times. For the CDR3, the DNA is TGTGCCAGCAGCAAAGAGCGCCCAGGAGTCCTAGGACTAGCTTCCTACAATGAGCAGTTCTTC. Translation gives CASSKERPGVLGLASYNEQFF. The V call is TRBV21-1, the J call TRBJ2-1; the table's D call of TRBD2 was not tested on the DNA. TRBV21-1 is noted as a pseudogene. The CDR3 is made up of 21 amino acids.

This clonotype came up a few times. The chain has TRBV20-1 and TRBJ2-1; D may be TRBD1 or TRBD2 (5 bases each). V lost 0 bases and J lost 6, with 9 bases in between. CDR3 length: 13 residues. Germline V CDR1 and CDR2: DFQATT, SNEGSKA (reference sequence). CDR3 protein: CSARDPGPNEQFF. The CDR3 DNA sequence: TGCAGTGCTAGAGATCCGGGACCCAATGAGCAGTTCTTC.

Only a few counts were recorded for this clonotype. The chain links TRBV5-8 to TRBJ1-4; weak D call: TRBD1 (5 bases). The CDR3 has 15 amino acids. CDR1 SGHTS and CDR2 YDEGEE come from the germline V gene. V lost 3 bases and J 8 bases, leaving 17 bases between the germline ends. CDR3 in DNA: TGTGCCAGCAGCTCAACCGGGACGACAGCGGAAAAACTGTTTTTT. Translation: CASSSTGTTAEKLFF.

The chain combines TRBV4-3 with TRBJ1-2, with D tentatively TRBD1 (5 bases). Deletions cut 1 base from V and 2 bases from J, with 17 bases between. The germline gives CDR1 LGHNA, CDR2 YSLEER. This CDR3 is 17 amino acids long. The CDR3 coding sequence is TGCGCCAGCAGCCAAGGGGACGGACAACACCGGAACTATGGCTACACCTTC. Translation gives CASSQGDGQHRNYGYTF.

This clonotype came up a few times. The rearrangement uses TRBV6-5 and TRBJ1-5; TRBD1 agrees at 9 bases. V lost 0 bases, J lost 4 bases, and 1 base stayed unmatched. The CDR3 covers 15 residues. Germline V gene sequence: CDR1 MNHEY, CDR2 SVGAGI. The CDR3 region has the DNA TGTGCCAGCAGTTACTCAGACAGGGGGAATCAGCCCCAGCATTTT. It specifies CASSYSDRGNQPQHF.

The rearrangement links TRBV7-8 to TRBJ2-1, with a weak D call TRBD1 (6 bases). The germline CDR1 and CDR2 sequences are SGHVS and FQNEAQ. V lost 5 bases and J lost 1, with 15 bases in between. The CDR3 is 16 residues long. For the CDR3, the DNA is TGTGCCAGCAGCACCAGGGGTAGTGTTTCCTACAATGAGCAGTTCTTC. This gives the protein CASSTRGSVSYNEQFF. Together with reference TRBV7-8 and TRBJ2-1, the CDR3 gives the full variable domain: GAGVSQSPRYKVAKRGQDVALRCDPISGHVSLFWYQQALGQGPEFLTYFQNEAQLDKSGLPSDRFFAERPEGSVSTLKIQRTQQEDSAVYLCASSTRGSVSYNEQFFGPGTRLTVL.

The chain couples TRBV30 to TRBJ2-5; TRBD2 agrees at 10 bases. There are 15 residues in the CDR3. In germline, CDR1 is GTSNPN, CDR2 SVGIG (reference sequence). Germline trimming cut 2 bases from V and 5 bases from J; bases unmatched to any gene: 8. The CDR3 sequence: CAWSRLAGWGETQYF. In DNA, the CDR3 is TGTGCCTGGAGTCGACTAGCGGGTTGGGGGGAGACCCAGTACTTC.

This clonotype was observed many times. The chain joins TRBV6-2 or TRBV6-3 to TRBJ1-1; tentative D call: TRBD1 (6 bases). CDR3 length: 11 amino acids. Germline V gives CDR1 MNHEY, CDR2 SVGEGT. Between the trimmed V and J ends, which lost 10 bases and 4 bases, there was a span of 10 bases. The CDR3 sequence: CATSGATEAFF. The CDR3 DNA is TGTGCCACTTCAGGGGCCACTGAAGCTTTCTTT.

The J gene is TRBJ1-2, the V gene TRBV9; TRBD1 is a possible D gene (5 bases). The CDR3 consists of 14 residues. V shed 0 bases and J shed 4 bases, with 10 bases lying between them. In germline, CDR1 is SGDLS, CDR2 YYNGEE. The CDR3, as DNA: TGTGCCAGCAGCGTAGATAGGGGAACCTATGGCTACACCTTC. Its translation: CASSVDRGTYGYTF.

This clonotype was found a few times. The rearrangement links TRBV10-3 to TRBJ2-1; either TRBD1 or TRBD2 may supply D (6 bases each). The CDR3 is 14 residues long. Trimming left V 4 bases short and J 6 bases short, with 13 bases between. In germline, CDR1 is ENHRY, CDR2 SYGVKD. The chain's CDR3 is CAISGGGFSNEQFF. The DNA for the CDR3 is TGTGCCATCAGTGGAGGGGGGTTCAGCAATGAGCAGTTCTTC.

This clonotype was detected a few times. This chain uses TRBV30 with TRBJ2-3, with TRBD2 matching 8 bases. The J segment lost 7 bases and the V segment lost 0 bases, leaving 6 bases of the junction unmatched. The CDR3 is 14 residues long. Germline V gene sequence: CDR1 GTSNPN, CDR2 SVGIG (reference sequence). CDR3 in DNA: TGTGCCTGGAGTGTACGGGGGGGGCTGAATACGCAGTATTTT. Encoded protein: CAWSVRGGLNTQYF.

In this sample, this clonotype turned up a few times. The chain links TRBV7-2 to TRBJ2-1, with D tentatively TRBD1 (7 bases). There are 15 residues in the CDR3. The V end lost 1 base, the J end lost 7 bases, and 14 bases lay between the germline ends. The germline CDR1 and CDR2 sequences are SGHTA and FQGNSA. The CDR3 nucleotides read TGTGCCAGCAGCTTAGTTCAGGCAGGGGGGAATGAGCAGTTCTTC. It specifies CASSLVQAGGNEQFF. The full variable domain, rest sourced from reference TRBV7-2 and TRBJ2-1, is GAGVSQSPSNKVTEKGKDVELRCDPISGHTALYWYRQSLGQGLEFLIYFQGNSAPDKSGLPSDRFSAERTGGSVSTLTIQRTQQEDSAVYLCASSLVQAGGNEQFFGPGTRLTVL.

This chain uses TRBV3-1 with TRBJ2-7; TRBD1 agrees at 7 bases. The CDR3 extends over 15 amino acids. Looked up from germline, CDR1 is LGHDT and CDR2 is YNNKEL (reference sequence). With V trimmed by 4 bases and J by 2 bases, 8 bases remained unmatched. The CDR3 here is CASSPAATGPYEQYF. Written as DNA, the CDR3 is TGTGCCAGCAGCCCCGCAGCGACAGGGCCCTACGAGCAGTACTTC.

This clonotype was counted a few times. The chain has TRBV12-3 or TRBV12-4 and TRBJ2-1, with 8 nucleotides matching TRBD2. Losses at the gene ends were 7 bases for V and 1 base for J; bases not matched to a gene: 9. The CDR3 is 16 residues long. The CDR3 region has the DNA TGTGCCAGCACCGGGGGGGCCGGGGGATCCTACAATGAGCAGTTCTTC. It encodes CASTGGAGGSYNEQFF.

The gene calls are TRBV30 and TRBJ2-7; D unclear. This CDR3 contains 15 residues. Germline CDR1 reads GTSNPN; CDR2 reads SVGIG (reference sequence). Trimming left V 4 bases short and J 4 bases short, with 20 bases between. The CDR3 coding sequence is TGTGCCTGGACTCCAGGAATGGGTGCATGGTACGAGCAGTACTTC. Protein: CAWTPGMGAWYEQYF.

There are a few counts of this clonotype. This chain joins TRBV10-3 and TRBJ1-5; D gene ambiguous. The CDR3 is made up of 12 amino acids. V was trimmed by 8 bases and J by 5 bases, leaving 10 bases between them. CDR1 and CDR2 (germline): ENHRY, SYGVKD. CDR3 nucleotide sequence: TGTGCCATCGGGCAGGTAGATCAGCCCCAGCATTTT. Translation: CAIGQVDQPQHF.

This chain uses TRBV5-5 with TRBJ2-2; 10 positions match TRBD2. V was pared by 5 bases and J by 7 bases, with 17 bases of the junction left unmatched. Germline V gene sequence: CDR1 SGHKS, CDR2 YYEKEE (reference sequence). CDR3 length: 18 residues. The CDR3 protein is CASRHASSAGGQIGELFF. The CDR3 region has the DNA TGTGCCAGCAGACATGCCTCGTCAGCGGGGGGGCAGATCGGGGAGCTGTTTTTT.

This clonotype was detected only a few times. The chain couples TRBV12-3 or TRBV12-4 to TRBJ1-5; 7 positions match TRBD1. J lost 2 bases, V lost 10 bases, and 8 bases had no gene match. The CDR3 totals 14 residues. The CDR3 loop reads CATSTGYGNQPQHF. The CDR3 DNA reads as TGTGCCACCTCGACAGGGTACGGCAATCAGCCCCAGCATTTT.

For the CDR3, the DNA is TGTGCCAGCTCACCGACCGGACTTGAAGAGACCCAGTACTTC. Amino acids: CASSPTGLEETQYF. The chain couples TRBV18 to TRBJ2-5; weak D call: TRBD2 (5 bases). CDR1 KGHSH and CDR2 LQKENI come from the germline V gene. The CDR3 totals 14 residues. With 3 bases removed from V and 3 bases from J, the gap between germline ends came to 11 bases.